This T cell receptor beta chain emerged from a study of T-cell memory formation after mild COVID-19. Regarding the study as a whole: Within pre-infection memory, some responding clones were found, suggesting cross-reactive memory joined.

Worth noting for this clonotype: Its matching antigen is unknown.

TCRdb independently ran MiXCR on the 5' RACE reads; one entry per CDR3 protein. Seen here are 200,000 to 300,000 distinct CDR3 sequences, 16% observed once, and the top ten hold approximately 20%. Per the germline V gene, CDR1 is MGHRA and CDR2 is YSYEKL. Trimming pared 3 bases from V and 0 bases from J, leaving 15 bases between. CDR3 length: 17 residues. The V gene is TRBV4-1, the J gene TRBJ1-5; a possible D gene is TRBD1 (5 bases). The source is a man in his late teens or twenties who had mild COVID-19 (a few samples of this study predate the infection). Cell type and time point are not known. The sequenced material came from PBMCs or a T cell subset sorted from them (not recorded which). Written as DNA, the CDR3 is TGCGCCAGCAGCCAGTCCGGGGCACAGATTAGCAATCAGCCCCAGCATTTT. Amino acids: CASSQSGAQISNQPQHF.